The 25 T cell receptor beta chains presented below share a single source sample, sequenced in a study of T cell repertoires in cytomegalovirus infection. From the reads, TCRdb called clonotypes with MiXCR, one entry per CDR3 protein. The sample shows approximately 130,000 distinct CDR3 sequences, 20% to 30% of them seen only once. No antigen is known for these receptors. Sample: PBMCs, sequenced either directly or after in vitro stimulation (not recorded which). The source of these receptors is a human donor in good health (CMV status not recorded). Some clones in this sample may be carry-over from other donors' samples.

The J gene is TRBJ2-7, the V gene TRBV6-2 or TRBV6-3; TRBD2 is a possible D gene (6 bases). CDR3 length: 15 amino acids. With 6 bases removed from V and 9 bases from J, the gap between germline ends came to 24 bases. CDR1 is MNHEY and CDR2 is SVGEGT in the germline V gene. The DNA for the CDR3 is TGTGCCAGCAGACCCGGAAGCGGGCACATCTCGGGGCAGTACGTC. The encoded protein is CASRPGSGHISGQYV.

The chain carries TRBV7-9 and TRBJ1-2; D ambiguous. The V end lost 2 bases, the J end lost 7 bases, and 8 bases lay between the germline ends. Germline V lookup: CDR1 SEHNR, CDR2 FQNEAQ (reference sequence). This CDR3 region has 12 residues. CDR3 sequence: CASSLMKSGYTF. The CDR3 DNA is TGTGCCAGCAGCTTAATGAAGAGTGGCTACACCTTC.

This clonotype was counted at least ten times. The chain recombines TRBV7-3 with TRBJ2-5; the D gene is possibly TRBD2 (6 bases). With 2 bases removed from V and 4 bases from J, the gap between germline ends came to 17 bases. The germline CDR1 and CDR2 sequences are SGHTA and FQGTGA. CDR3 length: 16 amino acids. CDR3 in amino acids: CASSLGSSVPGETQYF. CDR3 bases: TGTGCCAGCAGCTTAGGGTCTAGCGTCCCGGGAGAGACCCAGTACTTC. The full variable domain, rest sourced from reference TRBV7-3 and TRBJ2-5, is GAGVSQTPSNKVTEKGKYVELRCDPISGHTALYWYRQSLGQGPEFLIYFQGTGAADDSGLPNDRFFAVRPEGSVSTLKIQRTERGDSAVYLCASSLGSSVPGETQYFGPGTRLLVL.

This clonotype appeared many times. The chain uses TRBV7-2 and TRBJ2-7, with TRBD2 matching over 7 bases. V lost 3 bases to trimming and J lost 7 bases; unmatched junction nucleotides: 12. This CDR3 has 15 residues. Germline CDR1 reads SGHTA; CDR2 reads FQGNSA. CDR3 sequence (DNA): TGTGCCAGCAGCTTGGGGGGGAGGGCCGCTGGGGAGCAGTACTTC. This codes for CASSLGGRAAGEQYF.

This chain links TRBV10-3 with TRBJ2-1; no definite D call. This CDR3 contains 15 residues. V gave up 3 bases and J gave up 0 bases, with 9 bases separating them. Germline V CDR1 and CDR2: ENHRY, SYGVKD. The CDR3 DNA is TGTGCCATCAGTGAAAGAGGAGACTCCTACAATGAGCAGTTCTTC. This codes for CAISERGDSYNEQFF.

This clonotype was detected many times. This chain uses TRBV7-2 with TRBJ2-6; unclear D gene. Trimming stripped 5 bases from V and 8 bases from J, with 13 bases between. The CDR3 length is 14 residues. Germline CDR1 reads SGHTA; CDR2 reads FQGNSA. The CDR3 nucleotides read TGTGCCAGCAGCCCCAGAGAAAATCCCAACGTCCTGACTTTC. Translating it yields CASSPRENPNVLTF.

This clonotype was seen many times. The chain links TRBV7-2 to TRBJ2-5, with D uncertain. Deletions cut 2 bases from V and 3 bases from J, with 7 bases between. This CDR3 has 13 amino acids. From germline, CDR1 is SGHTA and CDR2 FQGNSA. This CDR3 reads CASSLTREETQYF. CDR3 in DNA: TGTGCCAGCAGCTTAACTCGCGAAGAGACCCAGTACTTC.

This rearrangement joins TRBV27 to TRBJ2-1; 7 bases align to TRBD1. V lost 5 bases and J lost 5; bases outside the gene matches: 12. The CDR3 loop spans 16 amino acids. Germline-derived CDR1 and CDR2 are MNHEY and SMNVEV (reference sequence). The CDR3 coding sequence is TGTGCCAGCAGTCCAAGGGACAGTCTTTTGAACAATGAGCAGTTCTTC. It is translated as CASSPRDSLLNNEQFF.

This clonotype was recorded many times. The chain uses TRBV12-3 or TRBV12-4 and TRBJ2-4; possibly TRBD1 for D (5 bases). V shed 6 bases and J shed 0 bases, with 12 bases lying between them. The CDR3 consists of 15 residues. This CDR3 reads CASSPRELAKNIQYF. The CDR3 coding sequence is TGTGCCAGCAGCCCCAGGGAACTAGCCAAAAACATTCAGTACTTC.

The chain links TRBV14 to TRBJ2-3; unclear D gene. Germline V gene lookup returns CDR1 SGHDN and CDR2 FVKESK. The V end was cut by 5 bases, the J end by 9 bases, with 9 bases between. The CDR3 is made up of 11 amino acids. DNA for the CDR3: TGTGCCAGCAGCGAAGTGTTCACGCAGTATTTT. The encoded protein is CASSEVFTQYF.

The CDR3 sequence is CASSEVRLAVYNEQFF. CDR3 DNA sequence: TGTGCCAGCAGTGAAGTAAGACTAGCGGTCTACAATGAGCAGTTCTTC. The genes are TRBV2 and TRBJ2-1; 9 positions match TRBD2. The CDR3 covers 16 residues. V gave up 1 base and J gave up 3 bases; unmatched junction bases: 4. The germline V gene has CDR1 SNHLY and CDR2 FYNNEI.

V gene TRBV6-2 or TRBV6-3 combines with J gene TRBJ1-1; no firm D call. This CDR3 is 14 amino acids long. V lost 6 bases, J lost 0 bases, and 11 bases lay in between. Germline loops: CDR1 MNHEY, CDR2 SVGEGT. DNA for the CDR3: TGTGCCAGCAGATCCGACGGAGTGAACACTGAAGCTTTCTTT. It encodes CASRSDGVNTEAFF.

This clonotype came up a few times. CDR3: CASSLDVAGVGTDTQYF. The CDR3 DNA reads TGTGCCAGCAGCTTAGACGTTGCGGGAGTTGGGACAGATACGCAGTATTTT. The rearrangement joins TRBV11-3 to TRBJ2-3; 7 nucleotides match TRBD2. This CDR3 region has 17 residues. The germline V gene has CDR1 SGHNT and CDR2 YENEEA. V lost 0 bases and J lost 3; bases outside the gene matches: 9.

The table lists this clonotype with many counts. V is TRBV7-2 and J is TRBJ2-1; D unresolved. CDR3 size: 16 residues. Germline CDR1 reads SGHTA; CDR2 reads FQGNSA. V shed 2 bases and J shed 7 bases, with 18 bases lying between them. CDR3 amino acids: CASSLRVALLGNEQFF. The CDR3 DNA is TGTGCCAGCAGCTTAAGGGTCGCTCTCCTGGGGAATGAGCAGTTCTTC.

This clonotype was seen a single time. The chain carries TRBV12-3 or TRBV12-4 and TRBJ2-7; D gene uncertain. Trimming stripped 3 bases from V and 4 bases from J, with 7 bases between. The CDR3 length is 12 residues. The CDR3 spells CASSFFQYEQYF. CDR3 nucleotides: TGTGCCAGCAGTTTCTTCCAATACGAGCAGTACTTC.

The chain has TRBV29-1 and TRBJ2-7; TRBD2 is a possible D gene (5 bases). Germline values: CDR1 SQVTM, CDR2 ANQGSEA. V shed 1 base and J shed 5 bases, with 9 bases lying between them. CDR3 length: 12 residues. The CDR3 DNA is TGCAGCGTTGAAGGGTGGGGAGACGAGCAGTACTTC. Translating gives CSVEGWGDEQYF.

This clonotype occurred many times. J is TRBJ2-5 and V is TRBV7-2; 9 nucleotides line up with TRBD1. V gave up 3 bases and J gave up 2 bases; unmatched junction bases: 4. CDR1 is SGHTA, CDR2 FQGNSA, per germline. The CDR3 spans 15 residues. The CDR3 DNA follows: TGTGCCAGCAGCTTTAACAGGGGGCGTCAAGAGACCCAGTACTTC. Its protein is CASSFNRGRQETQYF.

This chain uses TRBV20-1 with TRBJ1-2; 7 positions match TRBD1. The CDR3 length is 13 residues. The germline gives CDR1 DFQATT, CDR2 SNEGSKA (reference sequence). The V gene end was trimmed by 4 bases and the J gene end by 7 bases; junction bases not matched to a gene: 9. CDR3 residues: CSAKVGAGGGYTF. CDR3 nucleotides: TGCAGTGCTAAGGTCGGGGCAGGGGGTGGCTACACCTTC.

This clonotype was counted ten times or more. The J gene is TRBJ2-5, the V gene TRBV11-2; D call uncertain. Deletions cut 0 bases from V and 5 bases from J, with 13 bases between. The CDR3 has 15 amino acids. The germline CDR1 and CDR2 sequences are SGHAT and FQNNGV. The CDR3 reads CASSLDPVQMETQYF. In DNA form, the CDR3 reads TGTGCCAGCAGCTTAGATCCCGTTCAAATGGAGACCCAGTACTTC.

This clonotype showed up many times. The V call is TRBV7-2, the J call TRBJ2-7; D gene ambiguous. The CDR3 extends over 15 amino acids. V was pared by 2 bases and J by 2 bases, with 13 bases between. Germline V gene data show CDR1 as SGHTA and CDR2 as FQGNSA. The CDR3 protein is CASSLHVGRAYEQYV. DNA of the CDR3: TGTGCCAGCAGCTTACATGTAGGCAGAGCCTACGAGCAGTACGTC.

This clonotype turned up a few times. This chain connects TRBV19 to TRBJ1-1; 8 bases match TRBD1. The germline V gene encodes CDR1 LNHDA and CDR2 SQIVND (reference sequence). This CDR3 has 15 amino acids. Trimming cost V 5 bases and J 0 bases; bases outside gene matches: 5. The CDR3 nucleotides read TGTGCCAGTAGTGCCTACAGGGGGGTGAACACTGAAGCTTTCTTT. It encodes CASSAYRGVNTEAFF.

This clonotype was counted many times. The rearrangement links TRBV12-3 or TRBV12-4 to TRBJ1-4, with D maybe TRBD1 (5 bases). V dropped 6 bases and J dropped 6 bases, with 14 bases sitting between them. The CDR3 extends over 14 amino acids. DNA for the CDR3: TGTGCCAGCAGACGGGGGACCGTGGATGAAAAACTGTTTTTT. It is translated as CASRRGTVDEKLFF.

This clonotype has a handful of counts. V usage is TRBV5-4 and J usage is TRBJ1-1, with D unresolved. V dropped 3 bases and J dropped 7 bases, with 7 bases sitting between them. Germline lookup yields CDR1 SGHNT and CDR2 YYREEE (reference sequence). The CDR3 loop spans 11 amino acids. CDR3 sequence (DNA): TGTGCCAGCAGCTGGGCCCGTGAAGCTTTCTTT. Protein sequence: CASSWAREAFF. The full variable domain, with the rest looked up from reference TRBV5-4 and TRBJ1-1, is ETGVTQSPTHLIKTRGQQVTLRCSSQSGHNTVSWYQQALGQGPQFIFQYYREEENGRGNFPPRFSGLQFPNYSSELNVNALELDDSALYLCASSWAREAFFGQGTRLTVV.

The chain joins TRBV6-1 to TRBJ2-3; no clear D gene. Germline CDR1 is MNHNS and CDR2 is SASEGT. There are 12 residues in the CDR3. Trimming removed 5 bases from V and 4 bases from J, with 7 bases in between. CDR3 loop: CASSQLADTQYF. CDR3 bases: TGTGCCAGCAGTCAGTTGGCAGATACGCAGTATTTT.

J is TRBJ1-6 and V is TRBV5-1, with D unresolved. The V gene's germline CDR1 is SGHRS and CDR2 YFSETQ. V dropped 4 bases and J dropped 6 bases, with 8 bases sitting between them. The CDR3 is 13 residues long. The DNA of the CDR3 is TGCGCCAGCAGCGTCTGGGGTAATTCACCCCTCCACTTT. As protein: CASSVWGNSPLHF.